Sequencing of this T cell receptor (beta chain) was carried out in a study of spatial heterogeneity in lung cancer. In its sample, this clonotype ranks as medium-sized. Antigen: not known. Study results and caveats: More often at tumor resection than at routine follow-up, ubiquitous expanded tumor TCRs were detected in the blood.

The presence of a unique molecular identifier marked each TCR cDNA molecule. MiXCR, run by TCRdb on the 5' RACE reads, gives a single entry per CDR3 protein. The sample has under 30,000 distinct CDR3 sequences; around 6% are singletons. Trimming took 6 bases from V and 1 from J; bases not matched to a gene: 5. The CDR3 runs 15 residues. The germline gives CDR1 MDHEN, CDR2 SYDVKM. Indicated time point: blood at routine non-recurrence follow-up after resection. Material for sequencing was whole RNA from tumor, nontumor lung or frozen PBMC, left unsorted. The TCR comes from a male donor with early-stage non-small cell lung cancer. The chain uses TRBV28 and TRBJ1-5, with 8 nucleotides matching TRBD1. Sample: PBMCs, taken at follow-up. CDR3 nucleotides: TGTGCCAGCAGGTCAGGGGGCGGGAGCAATCAGCCCCAGCATTTT. Translated: CASRSGGGSNQPQHF.